These 9 T cell receptor beta chains were all obtained from the same sample, sequenced in a study of T cells after yellow fever vaccination. Using its own MiXCR run on the 5' RACE reads, TCRdb lists one record per CDR3 protein. The table has fewer than 650,000 distinct CDR3 sequences, roughly 22% seen once. Sequenced material: PBMCs, taken less than 25 days after the first yellow fever vaccination. The source of these receptors is a man younger than 35 who received the YFV17D yellow fever vaccine.

The V and J genes are TRBV20-1 and TRBJ2-3; 12 nucleotides align to TRBD1. CDR1 is DFQATT, CDR2 SNEGSKA, per germline (reference sequence). Trimming removed 3 bases from V and 3 bases from J; junction bases left unmatched: 10. The CDR3 has 17 amino acids. In DNA, the CDR3 is TGCAGTGCTAGCCCGCCATGGGACAGGGGGCGGACAGATACGCAGTATTTT. This encodes CSASPPWDRGRTDTQYF.

This clonotype is a singleton in its sample. The V and J genes are TRBV7-2 and TRBJ1-1; D is ambiguous. The germline V and J ends were trimmed by 3 bases and 1 base, with 12 bases remaining between them. The germline V gene encodes CDR1 SGHTA and CDR2 FQGNSA. This CDR3 has 15 amino acids. As DNA, the CDR3 is TGTGCCAGCAGCTTCGCGGGCATGAGGAACACTGAAGCTTTCTTT. Translation: CASSFAGMRNTEAFF. Filled out from reference TRBV7-2 and TRBJ1-1, the complete variable domain reads GAGVSQSPSNKVTEKGKDVELRCDPISGHTALYWYRQSLGQGLEFLIYFQGNSAPDKSGLPSDRFSAERTGGSVSTLTIQRTQQEDSAVYLCASSFAGMRNTEAFFGQGTRLTVV.

This clonotype was found a few times. V gene TRBV6-1 combines with J gene TRBJ1-4; maybe TRBD1 (5 bases). The CDR3 extends over 13 amino acids. Looked up from germline, CDR1 is MNHNS and CDR2 is SASEGT. Trimming removed 6 bases from V and 8 bases from J, with 13 bases in between. CDR3 amino acids: CASSAGVREKLFF. The CDR3, as DNA: TGTGCCAGCAGCGCGGGGGTGAGGGAAAAACTGTTTTTT.

This clonotype showed up just a few times. The chain combines TRBV27 with TRBJ2-1; D gene ambiguous. The CDR3 loop spans 14 amino acids. Trimming took 4 bases from V and 6 from J, leaving 13 bases between them. Per the germline V gene, CDR1 is MNHEY and CDR2 is SMNVEV (reference sequence). DNA for the CDR3: TGTGCCAGCAGTTCTTTTAACGCTATCAATGAGCAGTTCTTC. Residues: CASSSFNAINEQFF.

A few counts support this clonotype. The CDR3 nucleotides are TGTGCCAGCAGCTATGGTCCGAGGGTTATGAACACTGAAGCTTTCTTT. This codes for CASSYGPRVMNTEAFF. J is TRBJ1-1 and V is TRBV7-9; D is unclear. The CDR3 is made up of 16 amino acids. Per the germline V gene, CDR1 is SEHNR and CDR2 is FQNEAQ (reference sequence). V was pared by 4 bases and J by 0 bases, with 15 bases between.

This clonotype has a handful of counts. The V and J genes are TRBV6-5 and TRBJ2-5; D is perhaps TRBD1 (6 bases). The length of the CDR3 is 15 residues. Germline V gene sequence: CDR1 MNHEY, CDR2 SVGAGI. Between the trimmed V and J ends, which lost 2 bases and 5 bases, there was a span of 15 bases. CDR3: CASSYSGTPGETQYF. DNA for the CDR3: TGTGCCAGCAGTTACAGTGGGACACCCGGCGAGACCCAGTACTTC.

The V and J genes are TRBV27 and TRBJ2-7; 7 bases agree with TRBD1. The germline CDR1 and CDR2 sequences are MNHEY and SMNVEV (reference sequence). CDR3 length: 13 residues. The J segment lost 3 bases and the V segment lost 3 bases, leaving 2 bases of the junction unmatched. The chain's CDR3 is CASSFGTDYEQYV. The CDR3 nucleotides are TGTGCCAGCAGTTTTGGGACAGACTACGAGCAGTACGTC.

This clonotype was picked up one time. The chain links TRBV4-1 to TRBJ1-6; TRBD1 aligns across 7 bases. Germline V gene sequence: CDR1 MGHRA, CDR2 YSYEKL. This CDR3 has 17 amino acids. Trimming cost V 6 bases and J 4 bases; bases outside gene matches: 12. CDR3: CASRTLQGPLYNSPLHF. The CDR3 coding sequence is TGCGCCAGCAGGACTTTACAGGGGCCACTGTATAATTCACCCCTCCACTTT.

This clonotype has a handful of counts. The chain employs TRBV4-2 and TRBJ2-3; 9 bases fit TRBD2. V lost 2 bases, J lost 2 bases, and 2 bases stayed unmatched. The CDR3 runs to 15 residues. CDR1 is LGHNA, CDR2 YNFKEQ, per germline. CDR3 residues: CASSQLAGFTDTQYF. In DNA, the CDR3 is TGTGCCAGCAGCCAACTAGCGGGGTTCACAGATACGCAGTATTTT.